Each of the 10 T cell receptor beta chains below was sequenced from the same sample in a study of spatial heterogeneity in lung cancer. Time point denoted: sample taken at primary tumor resection. The input material, whole RNA from tumor, nontumor lung or frozen PBMC, was sequenced unsorted. TCRdb passed the 5' RACE reads through MiXCR, listing each CDR3 protein once. The top ten clones hold roughly 24% of a sample with around 4,000 distinct CDR3 sequences, 20% to 25% of them seen once. The sample consisted of normal lung tissue next to the tumor, taken at surgery. Source of these receptors: a female donor with early-stage non-small cell lung cancer.

Worth noting for this clonotype: As an off-target read in a library built for alpha chains, this beta chain has a frequency of little significance. The chain has TRBV28 and TRBJ1-5; 8 bases match TRBD1. V shed 6 bases, J shed 7 bases, and the junction held 8 bases outside the gene matches. The length of the CDR3 is 14 residues. CDR1 MDHEN and CDR2 SYDVKM come from the germline V gene. Written as DNA, the CDR3 is TGTGCCAGCAGCTCAGGACAGGGCGGGCAGCCCCAGCATTTT. Its translation: CASSSGQGGQPQHF.

As regards this clonotype: Since the library was made to target alpha chains, this beta chain is a stray read and its abundance is not meaningful. The chain has TRBV6-2 or TRBV6-3 and TRBJ1-5, with TRBD1 as a possible D gene (6 bases). In germline, CDR1 is MNHEY, CDR2 SVGEGT. The CDR3 spans 15 residues. The ends were cut back, 7 bases at V and 0 bases at J, with 13 bases in the middle. The CDR3 protein is CASKRTDYSNQPQHF. In DNA form, the CDR3 reads TGTGCCAGCAAACGGACAGATTATAGCAATCAGCCCCAGCATTTT.

On this clonotype itself: The library was built for alpha chains, so this beta chain is an off-target read and its size means little. The V call is TRBV5-1, the J call TRBJ2-5; maybe TRBD1 (6 bases). Germline values: CDR1 SGHRS, CDR2 YFSETQ. The V end was cut by 4 bases, the J end by 1 base, with 11 bases between. CDR3 length: 14 residues. The CDR3, as DNA: TGCGCCAGCAGCCCGGGACAAATCCAAGAGACCCAGTACTTC. Its translation is CASSPGQIQETQYF.

This clonotype is categorized as medium-sized. This beta chain lies outside the target of a library built for alpha chains; its clone size means little. The chain recombines TRBV4-2 with TRBJ1-1, with 9 bases identical to TRBD1. The CDR3 extends over 14 amino acids. The germline gives CDR1 LGHNA, CDR2 YNFKEQ. J lost 7 bases, V lost 0 bases, and 3 bases had no gene match. The CDR3 is CASSQDPGQGEAFF. The CDR3 DNA follows: TGTGCCAGCAGCCAAGATCCGGGACAGGGTGAAGCTTTCTTT.

This clonotype was detected ten times or more. This beta chain is an unintended read in a library built for alpha chains; its size means little. This chain uses TRBV6-2 or TRBV6-3 with TRBJ2-7; 11 nucleotides align to TRBD2. Germline V CDR1 and CDR2: MNHEY, SVGEGT. The V and J ends lost 7 bases and 3 bases, in that order; junction bases with no gene match: 8. CDR3 length equals 15 residues. CDR3 sequence (DNA): TGTGCCAGCACCACACGTACTAGCGGGGGCTACGAGCAGTACTTC. This encodes CASTTRTSGGYEQYF.

This clonotype has a count of ten or more. This beta chain turned up in a library designed for alpha chains; as an off-target read, its abundance says little. The chain combines TRBV13 with TRBJ1-5, with D perhaps matching TRBD1 (6 bases). Trimming pared 3 bases from V and 6 bases from J, leaving 15 bases between. From germline, CDR1 is PRHDT and CDR2 FYEKMQ (reference sequence). The CDR3 runs 15 residues. The CDR3 DNA reads as TGTGCCAGCAGCTTCCGGGGGCTCGGGAGTCAGCCCCAGCATTTT. Residues: CASSFRGLGSQPQHF.

This clonotype was detected only a few times. For a library built for alpha chains, this beta chain is a stray read; little rests on its size. The chain links TRBV5-1 to TRBJ2-7; 7 positions match TRBD1. Germline V gives CDR1 SGHRS, CDR2 YFSETQ. This CDR3 spans 13 amino acids. Trimming removed 4 bases from V and 7 bases from J; junction bases left unmatched: 8. The CDR3 is CASSPWTGWEQYF. Here the CDR3 DNA reads TGCGCCAGCAGCCCCTGGACAGGCTGGGAGCAGTACTTC.

In its sample, this clonotype was seen many times. This beta chain came through as a stray read in a library set up for alpha chains, and its size says little. The chain uses TRBV5-1 and TRBJ2-2; D possibly corresponds to TRBD2 (6 bases). V was cut by 0 bases and J by 0 bases, with 6 bases left in between. The CDR3 spans 15 residues. Germline CDR1 is SGHRS and CDR2 is YFSETQ. Here the CDR3 reads CASSLAGANTGELFF. The CDR3, as DNA: TGCGCCAGCAGCTTGGCGGGGGCGAACACCGGGGAGCTGTTTTTT. Looking up the rest from reference TRBV5-1 and TRBJ2-2 gives the full variable domain: KAGVTQTPRYLIKTRGQQVTLSCSPISGHRSVSWYQQTPGQGLQFLFEYFSETQRNKGNFPGRFSGRQFSNSRSEMNVSTLELGDSALYLCASSLAGANTGELFFGEGSRLTVL.

With regard to this clonotype: A library made for alpha chains picked up this beta chain off target, so its size means little. The V and J genes are TRBV25-1 and TRBJ1-6; D is possibly TRBD1 (5 bases). From germline, CDR1 is MGHDK and CDR2 SYGVNS. The V gene lost 10 bases and the J gene lost 5 bases, with 9 bases spanning the gap. There are 12 residues in the CDR3. CDR3 residues: CATRGDNSPLHF. As DNA, the CDR3 is TGTGCCACCCGGGGGGATAATTCACCCCTCCACTTT.

Concerning this clonotype itself: Found in a library prepared for alpha chains, this beta chain is an off-target read, and its abundance has little meaning. The chain couples TRBV7-2 to TRBJ2-7, with 8 nucleotides matching TRBD1. The V and J ends lost 3 bases and 6 bases, in that order; junction bases with no gene match: 10. This CDR3 has 15 amino acids. CDR1 and CDR2 from the germline V gene are SGHTA and FQGNSA. The CDR3: CASSFLASRGREQYF. The CDR3 DNA reads TGTGCCAGCAGCTTCTTAGCTAGCAGGGGGCGCGAGCAGTACTTC.